The source of this TCR beta chain is a study of blood T cell repertoires in COVID-19. The wider study: From the United States, Italy and Spain came samples of acute and convalescent COVID-19.

From germline, CDR1 is SNHLY and CDR2 FYNNEI. V was pared by 2 bases and J by 0 bases, with 11 bases between. The CDR3 spans 15 residues. Per the original data handling: By means of reference gene primer amplification, nucleated cell counts were estimated. Profiled with immunoSEQ multiplex PCR; TCRdb holds only in-frame clones, not every one. For V, J and clone size, that table is used; D and trimming come from the DNA. The sample yields 250,000 to 350,000 clones, approximately 85% seen once. Source material: peripheral blood. The receptor was isolated from a woman aged 45-60 years with acute or convalescent COVID-19. The chain has TRBV2 and TRBJ2-7; unclear D gene. CDR3 protein: CASSESLPPSYEQYF. The CDR3 region has the DNA TGTGCCAGCAGTGAAAGCCTACCCCCCTCCTACGAGCAGTACTTC.